Below, 20 T cell receptor beta chains from the same sample are listed, as sequenced in a study of T cells in Graves' hyperthyroidism and ophthalmopathy. TCR beta CDR3 regions were amplified from RNA. First-round RT-PCR of the TCR CDR3 relied on the HTBI primer set. Each CDR3 protein gets one entry after TCRdb re-called the multiplex PCR reads with MiXCR. The data contain hundreds of thousands of distinct CDR3 sequences, just under 20% of them seen just once; the ten biggest clones take up less than 55%. Sequenced: blood. Receptors originate from a middle-aged man with Graves' ophthalmopathy.

In its sample, this clonotype was seen many times. This chain uses TRBV2 with TRBJ1-1; D call uncertain. In germline, CDR1 is SNHLY, CDR2 FYNNEI. The CDR3 sequence is 12 residues long. Trimming shortened V by 5 bases and J by 3 bases, and 7 bases separated the two germline ends. CDR3 region: CASSSQDTEAFF. In DNA, the CDR3 is TGTGCCAGCAGTAGTCAAGACACTGAAGCTTTCTTT.

Concerning this clonotype: Being one base from a much bigger clone, this may be a read error. The rearrangement uses TRBV6-1 and TRBJ2-5; TRBD2 matches 7 bases. Germline V gene lookup returns CDR1 MNHNS and CDR2 SASEGT. This CDR3 has 14 amino acids. The CDR3 region is CASSPTQRRGTRYF. For the CDR3, the DNA is TGTGCCAGCAGCCCTACGCAGCGGCGGGGGACCCGGTACTTC.

This clonotype was detected only a few times. The J gene is TRBJ2-2, the V gene TRBV25-1; tentative D call: TRBD1 (5 bases). CDR1 is MGHDK, CDR2 SYGVNS, per germline. The CDR3 is 13 residues long. Trimming left V 8 bases short and J 0 bases short, with 7 bases between. Here the CDR3 reads CASARANTGELFF. The CDR3 DNA follows: TGTGCCAGCGCCAGGGCGAACACCGGGGAGCTGTTTTTT.

This clonotype came up many times. The chain employs TRBV27 and TRBJ2-3; 11 bases map to TRBD1. The V gene end was trimmed by 2 bases and the J gene end by 3 bases; junction bases not matched to a gene: 1. CDR3 length equals 15 residues. Germline lookup yields CDR1 MNHEY and CDR2 SMNVEV (reference sequence). This CDR3 is CASSLRDRGTDTQYF. In DNA form, the CDR3 reads TGTGCCAGCAGTTTAAGGGACAGGGGGACAGATACGCAGTATTTT.

The chain carries TRBV20-1 and TRBJ1-3; D ambiguous. Trimming took 3 bases from V and 4 from J, leaving 13 bases between them. CDR3 length: 14 residues. Germline CDR1 DFQATT, CDR2 SNEGSKA (reference sequence). DNA for the CDR3: TGCAGTGCTAGGGCCAGAATAACAGGAAACACCATATATTTT. Amino acid sequence: CSARARITGNTIYF.

This clonotype was found many times. The chain joins TRBV6-1 to TRBJ1-1; D gene ambiguous. Trimming cost V 5 bases and J 2 bases, with 12 bases left between them. The length of the CDR3 is 14 residues. CDR1 MNHNS and CDR2 SASEGT come from the germline V gene. DNA for the CDR3: TGTGCCAGCAGTCAAGACCCAGTCAACACTGAAGCTTTCTTT. Protein product: CASSQDPVNTEAFF.

This clonotype was observed many times. This chain uses TRBV7-3 with TRBJ2-7; weak D call: TRBD2 (5 bases). The CDR3 is 14 residues long. Germline V lookup: CDR1 SGHTA, CDR2 FQGTGA. The V gene lost 0 bases and the J gene lost 6 bases, with 12 bases spanning the gap. CDR3 in amino acids: CASSLTGRRSEQYF. The CDR3 nucleotides are TGTGCCAGCAGCTTAACGGGGAGACGCAGCGAGCAGTACTTC.

The CDR3 region has the DNA TGTGCCAGCGGGACGGGTAGGGCGGGCTACACCTTC. This gives the protein CASGTGRAGYTF. The rearrangement joins TRBV27 to TRBJ1-2; weak D call: TRBD1 (5 bases). The V end was cut by 8 bases, the J end by 8 bases, with 15 bases between. The germline V gene has CDR1 MNHEY and CDR2 SMNVEV (reference sequence). This CDR3 contains 12 residues.

Ten or more counts support this clonotype. The chain couples TRBV27 to TRBJ1-2, with D possibly being TRBD1 (6 bases). Per the germline V gene, CDR1 is MNHEY and CDR2 is SMNVEV (reference sequence). Deletions cut 5 bases from V and 6 bases from J, with 10 bases between. This CDR3 is 12 amino acids long. The CDR3 coding sequence is TGTGCCAGCAGTGACAGGACAAATGGCTACACCTTC. This encodes CASSDRTNGYTF.

On this clonotype: With a much larger clone just one base away, this may be a read error. This sequence joins TRBV7-2 and TRBJ2-3; D call uncertain. The CDR3 runs to 14 residues. Germline V gives CDR1 SGHTA, CDR2 FQGNSA. Trimming pared 4 bases from V and 0 bases from J, leaving 8 bases between. The CDR3 loop reads CASSWARSTDTQYF. The CDR3 region has the DNA TGTGCCAGCAGCTGGGCCAGAAGCACAGATACGCAGTATTTT.

The rearrangement links TRBV28 to TRBJ2-1; TRBD2 agrees at 11 bases. CDR1 MDHEN and CDR2 SYDVKM come from the germline V gene. This CDR3 has 17 amino acids. V lost 3 bases and J lost 3; bases outside the gene matches: 7. CDR3 sequence reads: CASSFFMGLADYNEQFF. The DNA of the CDR3 is TGTGCCAGCAGTTTTTTTATGGGACTAGCGGACTACAATGAGCAGTTCTTC.

Points on this clonotype: A much bigger clone sits one base away, suggesting this may be a read error. The V gene is TRBV18, the J gene TRBJ2-5, with D perhaps TRBD2 (5 bases). V dropped 2 bases and J dropped 3 bases, with 13 bases sitting between them. The CDR3 has 15 amino acids. CDR1 and CDR2 from the germline V gene are KGHSH and LQKENI. CDR3 protein: CASSPGGVGEETQYF. The CDR3 DNA is TGTGCCAGCTCACCAGGTGGAGTGGGAGAAGAGACCCAGTACTTC.

This clonotype was seen repeatedly, ten times or more. The chain carries TRBV29-1 and TRBJ1-2; 11 bases align to TRBD1. Germline values: CDR1 SQVTM, CDR2 ANQGSEA. The CDR3 is 13 amino acids. The V segment lost 7 bases and the J segment 6 bases; nucleotides outside the gene matches: 7. The CDR3 sequence is CSGGPGQGDGYTF. CDR3 DNA sequence: TGCAGCGGGGGACCGGGACAGGGGGATGGCTACACCTTC. Supplemented by reference TRBV29-1 and TRBJ1-2, the full variable domain reads SAVISQKPSRDICQRGTSLTIQCQVDSQVTMMFWYRQQPGQSLTLIATANQGSEATYESGFVIDKFPISRPNLTFSTLTVSNMSPEDSSIYLCSGGPGQGDGYTFGSGTRLTVV.

This clonotype was observed once. V and J are TRBV14 and TRBJ2-7; D gene ambiguous. The CDR3 consists of 15 residues. The V end was cut by 7 bases, the J end by 2 bases, with 18 bases between. CDR1 is SGHDN, CDR2 FVKESK, per germline. Here the CDR3 DNA reads TGTGCCAGCAACCACTACCGGGCCTGGGCCTACGAGCAGTACTTC. Its translation: CASNHYRAWAYEQYF.

This clonotype was seen ten or more times. In DNA form, the CDR3 reads TGTGCCAGCAGCCACCTCCCGTCTTACACCGGGGAGCTGTTTTTT. This translates into CASSHLPSYTGELFF. The chain has TRBV3-1 and TRBJ2-2; no clear D gene. Germline V lookup: CDR1 LGHDT, CDR2 YNNKEL (reference sequence). This CDR3 has 15 residues. V lost 3 bases and J lost 3, with 11 bases in between.

This clonotype was seen repeatedly, ten times or more. This chain joins TRBV6-8 and TRBJ1-5; D uncertain. Trimming stripped 2 bases from V and 7 bases from J, with 9 bases between. CDR1 and CDR2 from the germline V gene are MNHGY and SAAAGT. CDR3 length: 13 amino acids. The CDR3 DNA follows: TGTGCCAGCAGTTACCCGCAGGAACAGCCCCAGCATTTT. Amino acid sequence: CASSYPQEQPQHF.

This clonotype was counted a few times. The rearrangement joins TRBV3-1 to TRBJ2-2; D may match TRBD1 or TRBD2 (5 bases each). With 0 bases removed from V and 6 bases from J, the gap between germline ends came to 11 bases. Germline CDR1 is LGHDT and CDR2 is YNNKEL (reference sequence). The CDR3 has 15 residues. The CDR3 here is CASSQESLGAGELFF. CDR3 DNA: TGTGCCAGCAGCCAAGAAAGCTTGGGGGCCGGGGAGCTGTTTTTT.

This chain joins TRBV7-9 and TRBJ1-4; 7 bases match TRBD1. Looked up from germline, CDR1 is SEHNR and CDR2 is FQNEAQ (reference sequence). CDR3 length: 14 residues. V was pared by 5 bases and J by 3 bases, with 3 bases of the junction left unmatched. The chain's CDR3 is CASSTGVSNEKLFF. The CDR3 nucleotides read TGTGCCAGCAGCACAGGGGTTTCTAATGAAAAACTGTTTTTT.

On this clonotype: A read error is possible here, since a much larger clone lies one base away. Likely a read error: the CDR3 ends without its conserved phenylalanine or tryptophan. The chain links TRBV6-5 to TRBJ2-7, with 8 bases matching TRBD2. This CDR3 spans 15 amino acids. CDR1 MNHEY and CDR2 SVGAGI come from the germline V gene. Trimming cost V 4 bases and J 0 bases; bases outside gene matches: 5. The CDR3 is CASSSPGLVSYEQYS. The CDR3, as DNA: TGTGCCAGCAGTTCCCCGGGACTAGTCTCCTACGAGCAGTACTCC.

This chain joins TRBV30 and TRBJ2-7; D unclear. The CDR3 is 13 amino acids. Germline V gives CDR1 GTSNPN, CDR2 SVGIG (reference sequence). The V and J ends lost 0 bases and 7 bases respectively, with 13 bases between them. This chain's CDR3 is CAWSVQPFSEQYF. In DNA, the CDR3 is TGTGCCTGGAGTGTACAACCCTTCTCGGAGCAGTACTTC.